This entry features one TCR beta chain sequence. Antigen unknown. This entry is derived from a study of shared clonotypes between healthy human individuals. Study background: There were three CD4 naive, three CD4 memory, two CD8 naive and one CD8 memory plates per donor.

Methods used by the authors: Filtering differed, since immunoSEQ gave only junction sequences and no quality scores. The repertoire was sequenced with immunoSEQ multiplex PCR; TCRdb's copy has only in-frame clones and lacks some. Clone size and V and J calls were adopted from that table, with D and trimming inferred from the DNA. This table has around 700,000 clones, about 91% appearing once. CDR3 length: 15 amino acids. Germline V gene data show CDR1 as SGHDN and CDR2 as FVKESK. V lost 2 bases, J lost 6 bases, and 14 bases lay in between. Study-wide points: Sample collection involved blood only; tissue repertoires are likely different. When compared with the clonotypes that were shared by all four sorted-subset donors, the non-shared clonotypes turned out to have lower generation probabilities.

Only CD45RO-negative cells positively selected for CCR7 counted as naive CD8 cells, so terminally differentiated effector memory CD45RA+ cells were excluded. J is TRBJ2-1 and V is TRBV14; no clear D gene. This receptor was identified in a man aged 25 to 45 in good health. The sample consisted of naive CD8+ T cells sorted from blood. CDR3 coding DNA: TGTGCCAGCAGCCAAATAGGAGTTTCGGGCAATGAGCAGTTCTTC. This gives the protein CASSQIGVSGNEQFF. The whole variable domain, remainder taken from reference TRBV14 and TRBJ2-1, is EAGVTQFPSHSVIEKGQTVTLRCDPISGHDNLYWYRRVMGKEIKFLLHFVKESKQDESGMPNNRFLAERTGGTYSTLKVQPAELEDSGVYFCASSQIGVSGNEQFFGPGTRLTVL.